Each of the 11 T cell receptor beta chains below was sequenced from the same sample in a study of T cells after yellow fever vaccination. TCRdb reprocessed the 5' RACE reads with MiXCR, giving one entry per CDR3 protein. Seen here are 300,000 to 400,000 distinct CDR3 sequences, around an eighth observed once, and the top ten hold approximately 3.3%. This specimen was CD4+ T cells sorted from PBMCs, taken 15 days after the yellow fever booster vaccination. These receptors were taken from a man younger than 35 who received the YFV17D yellow fever vaccine.

This clonotype was counted only a few times. The J gene is TRBJ2-5, the V gene TRBV9, with 9 bases lining up with TRBD2. Germline values: CDR1 SGDLS, CDR2 YYNGEE. J lost 4 bases, V lost 4 bases, and 11 bases had no gene match. The CDR3 is 16 amino acids. The CDR3 sequence is CASSQGLAGDRETQYF. The CDR3 bases are TGTGCCAGCAGCCAGGGACTAGCCGGGGACCGAGAGACCCAGTACTTC.

This clonotype was picked up many times. The V gene is TRBV7-7, the J gene TRBJ1-1; no firm D call. Germline assignment: CDR1 SSHAT and CDR2 FNYEAQ (reference sequence). This CDR3 is built from 13 residues. V shed 3 bases and J shed 0 bases, with 5 bases lying between them. CDR3 nucleotides: TGTGCCAGCAGCTTTTGGGTGAACACTGAAGCTTTCTTT. Its protein product is CASSFWVNTEAFF.

J is TRBJ2-5 and V is TRBV4-1; the D gene is possibly TRBD1 (5 bases). The CDR3 is 14 residues long. Trimming took 0 bases from V and 4 from J, leaving 9 bases between them. Germline lookup yields CDR1 MGHRA and CDR2 YSYEKL. DNA for the CDR3: TGCGCCAGCAGCCAAGACAGGGTGGGAGAGACCCAGTACTTC. Encoded protein: CASSQDRVGETQYF.

The chain is built from TRBV7-2 and TRBJ2-2; 8 bases are shared with TRBD1. Germline values: CDR1 SGHTA, CDR2 FQGNSA. The J segment lost 7 bases and the V segment lost 1 base, leaving 2 bases of the junction unmatched. CDR3 length equals 14 residues. CDR3 protein: CASSLGQGHGELFF. The DNA for the CDR3 is TGTGCCAGCAGCTTAGGACAGGGGCACGGGGAGCTGTTTTTT.

The chain carries TRBV6-5 and TRBJ1-4; 11 nucleotides agree with TRBD1. Germline trimming cut 5 bases from V and 10 bases from J; bases unmatched to any gene: 9. The CDR3 contains 15 residues. Germline loops: CDR1 MNHEY, CDR2 SVGAGI. The CDR3 nucleotides are TGTGCCAGCAGTGACAGGACAGGGGGCGAGAGAAAACTGTTTTTT. It codes for CASSDRTGGERKLFF.

This rearrangement joins TRBV20-1 to TRBJ2-2, with D perhaps TRBD1 (6 bases). CDR3 length: 15 residues. V gave up 1 base and J gave up 4 bases, with 13 bases separating them. Germline values: CDR1 DFQATT, CDR2 SNEGSKA (reference sequence). CDR3 DNA: TGCAGTGCTAGAGCCTATACAGGGCTCACCGGGGAGCTGTTTTTT. This sequence encodes CSARAYTGLTGELFF.

The chain joins TRBV10-3 to TRBJ1-3; weak D call: TRBD1 (6 bases). The CDR3 totals 14 residues. Trimming took off 8 bases at V and 3 bases at J, with 14 bases between the two ends. Per the germline V gene, CDR1 is ENHRY and CDR2 is SYGVKD. The CDR3 is CAIGGGSLGNTIYF. In DNA form, the CDR3 reads TGTGCCATCGGAGGGGGATCCCTTGGAAACACCATATATTTT.

This clonotype was seen more than once but under ten times. The V and J genes are TRBV6-6 and TRBJ2-5, with a possible D match to TRBD2 (7 bases). Germline assignment: CDR1 MNHNY and CDR2 SVGAGI (reference sequence). V was clipped by 2 bases and J by 2 bases, with 15 bases between them. The CDR3 is 16 amino acids. The CDR3 loop is CASSYGQGGGQETQYF. The CDR3 region has the DNA TGTGCCAGCAGTTACGGGCAGGGAGGGGGACAAGAGACCCAGTACTTC.

The rearrangement joins TRBV6-2 or TRBV6-3 to TRBJ1-5; D remains unclear. The CDR3 spans 12 residues. Per the germline V gene, CDR1 is MNHEY and CDR2 is SVGEGT. V lost 8 bases and J lost 0, with 5 bases in between. The DNA of the CDR3 is TGTGCCAGCGCCTATAGCAATCAGCCCCAGCATTTT. Its protein is CASAYSNQPQHF.

The chain joins TRBV20-1 to TRBJ1-2; 8 bases map to TRBD1. Unmatched junction bases numbered 5, after V lost 6 bases and J lost 8 bases. CDR1 DFQATT and CDR2 SNEGSKA come from the germline V gene (reference sequence). This CDR3 has 11 residues. The CDR3, as DNA: TGCAGTGCAGGACAGGGCCGGGGCTACACCTTC. Protein product: CSAGQGRGYTF.

This chain's CDR3 is CASSSPFSGETQYF. CDR3 nucleotide sequence: TGTGCCAGCAGTTCCCCGTTCTCCGGAGAGACCCAGTACTTC. This chain joins TRBV6-5 and TRBJ2-5; unclear D gene. Per germline, CDR1 MNHEY and CDR2 SVGAGI. Trimming pared 4 bases from V and 4 bases from J, leaving 13 bases between. The CDR3 has 14 amino acids.